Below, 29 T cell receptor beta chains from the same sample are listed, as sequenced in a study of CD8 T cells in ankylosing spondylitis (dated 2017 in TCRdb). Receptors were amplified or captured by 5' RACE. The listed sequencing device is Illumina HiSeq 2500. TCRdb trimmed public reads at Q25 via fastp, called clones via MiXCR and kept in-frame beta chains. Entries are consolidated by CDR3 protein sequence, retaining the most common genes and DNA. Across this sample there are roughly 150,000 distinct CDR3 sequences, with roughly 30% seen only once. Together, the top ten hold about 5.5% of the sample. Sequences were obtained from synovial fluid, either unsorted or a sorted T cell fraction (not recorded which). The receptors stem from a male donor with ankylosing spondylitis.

CDR3 sequence: CATGQGIDNEQFF. In DNA form, the CDR3 reads TGCGCCACCGGACAGGGAATTGACAATGAGCAGTTCTTC. The V call is TRBV23-1, the J call TRBJ2-1; 8 positions agree with TRBD1. TRBV23-1 is identified as an open reading frame with a role that is uncertain. The CDR3 consists of 13 residues. The trim removed 10 bases at V and 5 bases at J, leaving 7 bases unmatched.

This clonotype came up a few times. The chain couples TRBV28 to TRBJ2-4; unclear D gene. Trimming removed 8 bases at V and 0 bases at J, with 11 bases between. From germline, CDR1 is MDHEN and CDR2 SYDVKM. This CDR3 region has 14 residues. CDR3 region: CASWGMGAKNIQYF. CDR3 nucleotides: TGTGCCAGCTGGGGTATGGGAGCCAAAAACATTCAGTACTTC.

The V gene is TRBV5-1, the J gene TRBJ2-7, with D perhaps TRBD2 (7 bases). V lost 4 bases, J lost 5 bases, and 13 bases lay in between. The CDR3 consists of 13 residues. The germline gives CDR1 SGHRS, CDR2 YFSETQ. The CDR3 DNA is TGCGCCAGCAGCCCTGAGGGGGGGAACGAGCAGTACTTC. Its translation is CASSPEGGNEQYF.

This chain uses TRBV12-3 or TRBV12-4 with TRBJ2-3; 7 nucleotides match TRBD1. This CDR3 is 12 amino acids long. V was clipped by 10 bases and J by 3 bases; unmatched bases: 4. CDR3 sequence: CATKDRTDTQYF. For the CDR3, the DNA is TGTGCCACCAAGGACAGGACAGATACGCAGTATTTT.

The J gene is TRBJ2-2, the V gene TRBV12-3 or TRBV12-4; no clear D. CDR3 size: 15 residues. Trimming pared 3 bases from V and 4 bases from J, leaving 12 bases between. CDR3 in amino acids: CASSFGLTFTGELFF. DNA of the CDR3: TGTGCCAGCAGTTTCGGTTTGACGTTCACCGGGGAGCTGTTTTTT.

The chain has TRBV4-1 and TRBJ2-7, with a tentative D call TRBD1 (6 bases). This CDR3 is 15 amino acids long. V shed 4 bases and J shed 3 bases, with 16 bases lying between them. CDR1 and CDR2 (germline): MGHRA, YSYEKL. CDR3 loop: CASSPSGTSRYEQYF. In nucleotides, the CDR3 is TGCGCCAGCAGCCCATCCGGGACAAGTCGCTACGAGCAGTACTTC.

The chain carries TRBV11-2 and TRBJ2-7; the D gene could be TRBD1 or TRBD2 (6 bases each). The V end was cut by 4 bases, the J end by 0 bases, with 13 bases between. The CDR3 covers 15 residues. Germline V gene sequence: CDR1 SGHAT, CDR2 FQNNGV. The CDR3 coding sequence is TGTGCCAGCAGCTACGTTCCGGGGGCCTCCTACGAGCAGTACTTC. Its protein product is CASSYVPGASYEQYF.

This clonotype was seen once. In DNA form, the CDR3 reads TGCAGTGCTAGACCAACGGGGGTTGGCTACACCTTC. This gives the protein CSARPTGVGYTF. The gene calls are TRBV20-1 and TRBJ1-2; D is possibly TRBD1 (5 bases). Germline V lookup: CDR1 DFQATT, CDR2 SNEGSKA (reference sequence). V was cut by 2 bases and J by 7 bases, with 11 bases left in between. The CDR3 covers 12 residues.

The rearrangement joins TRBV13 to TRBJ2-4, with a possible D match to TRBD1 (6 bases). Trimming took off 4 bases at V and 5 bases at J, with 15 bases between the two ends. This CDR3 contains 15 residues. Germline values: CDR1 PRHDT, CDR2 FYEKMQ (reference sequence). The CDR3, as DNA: TGTGCCAGCAGCTCCGGACAGACGAGCCAAAACATTCAGTACTTC. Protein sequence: CASSSGQTSQNIQYF. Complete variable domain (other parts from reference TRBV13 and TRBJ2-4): AAGVIQSPRHLIKEKRETATLKCYPIPRHDTVYWYQQGPGQDPQFLISFYEKMQSDKGSIPDRFSAQQFSDYHSELNMSSLELGDSALYFCASSSGQTSQNIQYFGAGTRLSVL.

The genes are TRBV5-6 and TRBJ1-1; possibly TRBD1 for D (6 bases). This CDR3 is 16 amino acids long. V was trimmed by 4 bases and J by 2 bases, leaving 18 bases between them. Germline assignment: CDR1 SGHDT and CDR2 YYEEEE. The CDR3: CASSPVFGGQNTEAFF. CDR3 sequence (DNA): TGTGCCAGCAGCCCCGTCTTCGGGGGGCAAAACACTGAAGCTTTCTTT.

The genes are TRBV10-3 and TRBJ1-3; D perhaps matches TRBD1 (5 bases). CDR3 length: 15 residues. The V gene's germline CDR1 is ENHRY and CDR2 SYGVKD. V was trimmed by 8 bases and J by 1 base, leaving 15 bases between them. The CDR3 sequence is CAIGLDNQSGNTIYF. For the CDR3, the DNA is TGTGCCATCGGACTGGACAATCAATCTGGAAACACCATATATTTT.

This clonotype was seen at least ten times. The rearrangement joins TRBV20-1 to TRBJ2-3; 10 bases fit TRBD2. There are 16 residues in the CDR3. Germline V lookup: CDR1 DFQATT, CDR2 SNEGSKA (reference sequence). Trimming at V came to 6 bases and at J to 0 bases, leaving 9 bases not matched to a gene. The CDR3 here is CSATTSGRASTDTQYF. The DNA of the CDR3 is TGCAGTGCAACGACTAGCGGGCGTGCTAGCACAGATACGCAGTATTTT.

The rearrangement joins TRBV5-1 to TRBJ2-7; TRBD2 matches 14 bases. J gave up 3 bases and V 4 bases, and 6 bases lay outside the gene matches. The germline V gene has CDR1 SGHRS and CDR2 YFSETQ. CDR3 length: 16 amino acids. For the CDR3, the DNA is TGCGCCAGCAGCGGAGGAGGGACTAGCGGGGGCTACGAGCAGTACTTC. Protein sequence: CASSGGGTSGGYEQYF.

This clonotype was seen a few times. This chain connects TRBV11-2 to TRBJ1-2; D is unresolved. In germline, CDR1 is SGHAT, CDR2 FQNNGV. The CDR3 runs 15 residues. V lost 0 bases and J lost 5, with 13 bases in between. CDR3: CASSLDRAVNYGYTF. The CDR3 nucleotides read TGTGCCAGCAGCTTAGATCGGGCAGTGAATTATGGCTACACCTTC.

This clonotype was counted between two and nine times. The CDR3 nucleotides read TGTGCCAGCGTGATGGAGGGGTTGACGAATTCACCCCTCCACTTT. Protein: CASVMEGLTNSPLHF. The chain has TRBV2 and TRBJ1-6; D perhaps matches TRBD1 (5 bases). The CDR3 is 15 residues long. The ends were cut back, 8 bases at V and 7 bases at J, with 18 bases in the middle. From germline, CDR1 is SNHLY and CDR2 FYNNEI.

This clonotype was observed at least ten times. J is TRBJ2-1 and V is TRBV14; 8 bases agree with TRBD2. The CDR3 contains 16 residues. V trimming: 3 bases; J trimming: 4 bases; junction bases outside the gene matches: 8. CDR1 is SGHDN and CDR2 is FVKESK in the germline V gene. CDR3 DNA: TGTGCCAGCAGCCAGCCGGGACTAGTTACGTACAATGAGCAGTTCTTC. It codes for CASSQPGLVTYNEQFF.

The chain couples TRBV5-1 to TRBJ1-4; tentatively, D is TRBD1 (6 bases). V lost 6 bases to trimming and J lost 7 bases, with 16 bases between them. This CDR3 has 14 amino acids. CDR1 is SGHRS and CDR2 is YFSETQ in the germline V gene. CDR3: CASNPTGGTEKLFF. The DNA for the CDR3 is TGCGCCAGCAACCCGACAGGAGGGACTGAAAAACTGTTTTTT.

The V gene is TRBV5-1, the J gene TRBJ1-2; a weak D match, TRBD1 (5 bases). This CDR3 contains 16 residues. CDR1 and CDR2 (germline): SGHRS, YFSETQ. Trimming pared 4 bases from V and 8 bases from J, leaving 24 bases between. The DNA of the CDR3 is TGCGCCAGCAGCCCGGCTGGGGCGGGAATTAGGAACGGCTACACCTTC. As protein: CASSPAGAGIRNGYTF. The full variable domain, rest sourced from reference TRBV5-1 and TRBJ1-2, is KAGVTQTPRYLIKTRGQQVTLSCSPISGHRSVSWYQQTPGQGLQFLFEYFSETQRNKGNFPGRFSGRQFSNSRSEMNVSTLELGDSALYLCASSPAGAGIRNGYTFGSGTRLTVV.

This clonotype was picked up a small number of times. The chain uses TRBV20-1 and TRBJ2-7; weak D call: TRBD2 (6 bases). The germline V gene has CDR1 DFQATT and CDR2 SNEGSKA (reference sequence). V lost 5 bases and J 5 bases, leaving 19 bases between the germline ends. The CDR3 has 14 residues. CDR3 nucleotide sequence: TGCAGTGCTGGGAGATCTAGGGGCGGGAACGAGCAGTACTTC. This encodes CSAGRSRGGNEQYF.

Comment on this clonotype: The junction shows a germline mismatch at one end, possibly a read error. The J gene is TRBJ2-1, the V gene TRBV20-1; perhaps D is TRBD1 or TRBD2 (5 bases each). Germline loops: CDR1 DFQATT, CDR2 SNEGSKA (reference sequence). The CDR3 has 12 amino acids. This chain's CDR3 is CSAPGRYNEQFF. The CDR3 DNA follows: TGCAGTGCCCCGGGACGTTACAACGAGCAGTTCTTC.

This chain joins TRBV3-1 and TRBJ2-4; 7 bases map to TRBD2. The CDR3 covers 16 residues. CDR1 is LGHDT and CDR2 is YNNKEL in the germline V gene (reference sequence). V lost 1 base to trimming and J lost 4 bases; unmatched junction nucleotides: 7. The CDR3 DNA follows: TGTGCCAGCAGCCAAGGCATTCCCGGGAGGAAAAACATTCAGTACTTC. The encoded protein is CASSQGIPGRKNIQYF.

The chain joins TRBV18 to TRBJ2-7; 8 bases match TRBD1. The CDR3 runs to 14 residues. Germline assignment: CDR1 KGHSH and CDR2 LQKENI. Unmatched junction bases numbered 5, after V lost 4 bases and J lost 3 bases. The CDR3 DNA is TGTGCCAGCTCACTCCAGGGGGCGAGCTACGAGCAGTACTTC. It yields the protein CASSLQGASYEQYF.

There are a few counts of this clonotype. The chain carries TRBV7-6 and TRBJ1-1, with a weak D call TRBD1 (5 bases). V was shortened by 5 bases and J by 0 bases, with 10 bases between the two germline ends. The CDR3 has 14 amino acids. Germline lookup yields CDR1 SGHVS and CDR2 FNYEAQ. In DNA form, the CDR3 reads TGTGCCAGCAGCGGTCTGGGGGTGAACACTGAAGCTTTCTTT. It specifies CASSGLGVNTEAFF.

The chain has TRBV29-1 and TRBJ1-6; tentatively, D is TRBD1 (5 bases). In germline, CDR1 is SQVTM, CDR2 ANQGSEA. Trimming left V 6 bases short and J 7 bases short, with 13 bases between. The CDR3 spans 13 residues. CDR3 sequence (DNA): TGCAGCGTGGGGGAAGATTTCAATTCACCCCTCCACTTT. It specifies CSVGEDFNSPLHF.

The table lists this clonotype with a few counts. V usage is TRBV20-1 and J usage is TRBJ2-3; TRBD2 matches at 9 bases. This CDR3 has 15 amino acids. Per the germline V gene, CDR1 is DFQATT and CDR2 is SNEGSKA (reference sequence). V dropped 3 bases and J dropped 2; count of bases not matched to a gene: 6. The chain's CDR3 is CSASSAGGLTDTQYF. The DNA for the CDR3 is TGCAGTGCTAGCAGCGCGGGGGGGCTCACAGATACGCAGTATTTT.

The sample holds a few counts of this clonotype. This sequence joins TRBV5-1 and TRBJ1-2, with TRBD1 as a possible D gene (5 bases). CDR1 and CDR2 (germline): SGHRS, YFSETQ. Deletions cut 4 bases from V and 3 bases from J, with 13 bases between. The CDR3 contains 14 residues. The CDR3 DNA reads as TGCGCCAGCAGCCCTGGGGGAGGAGACTATGGCTACACCTTC. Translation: CASSPGGGDYGYTF. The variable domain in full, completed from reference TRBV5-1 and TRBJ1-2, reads KAGVTQTPRYLIKTRGQQVTLSCSPISGHRSVSWYQQTPGQGLQFLFEYFSETQRNKGNFPGRFSGRQFSNSRSEMNVSTLELGDSALYLCASSPGGGDYGYTFGSGTRLTVV.

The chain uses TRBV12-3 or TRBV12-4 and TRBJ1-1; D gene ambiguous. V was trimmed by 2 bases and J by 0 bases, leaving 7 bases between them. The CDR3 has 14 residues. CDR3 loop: CASSLKGMNTEAFF. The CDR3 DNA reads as TGTGCCAGCAGTTTAAAGGGAATGAACACTGAAGCTTTCTTT.

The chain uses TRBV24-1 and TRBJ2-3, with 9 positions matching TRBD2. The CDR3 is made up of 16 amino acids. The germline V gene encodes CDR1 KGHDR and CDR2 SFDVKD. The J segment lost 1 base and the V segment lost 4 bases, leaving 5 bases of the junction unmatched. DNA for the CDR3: TGTGCCACCAGTGAACCATCTAGCGGGGGCACAGATACGCAGTATTTT. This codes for CATSEPSSGGTDTQYF.

CDR3 coding DNA: TGCAGCGTTGACTTGAGTCGAGGGGGCGATGGCTACACCTTC. This sequence encodes CSVDLSRGGDGYTF. V gene TRBV29-1 combines with J gene TRBJ1-2; TRBD1 agrees at 7 bases. Germline V gene sequence: CDR1 SQVTM, CDR2 ANQGSEA. There are 14 residues in the CDR3. V lost 3 bases and J lost 6; bases outside the gene matches: 10.